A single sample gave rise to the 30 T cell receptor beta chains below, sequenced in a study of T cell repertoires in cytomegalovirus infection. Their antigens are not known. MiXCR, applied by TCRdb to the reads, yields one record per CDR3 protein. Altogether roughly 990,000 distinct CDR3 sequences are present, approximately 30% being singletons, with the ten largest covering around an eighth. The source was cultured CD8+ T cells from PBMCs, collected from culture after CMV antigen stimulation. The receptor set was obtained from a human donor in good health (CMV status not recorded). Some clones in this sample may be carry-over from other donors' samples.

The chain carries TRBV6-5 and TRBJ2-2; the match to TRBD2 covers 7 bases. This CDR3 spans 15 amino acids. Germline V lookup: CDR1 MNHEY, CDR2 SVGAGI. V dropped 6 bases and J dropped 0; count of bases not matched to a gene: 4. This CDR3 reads CASSMGLPNTGELFF. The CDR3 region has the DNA TGTGCCAGCAGCATGGGACTACCGAACACCGGGGAGCTGTTTTTT.

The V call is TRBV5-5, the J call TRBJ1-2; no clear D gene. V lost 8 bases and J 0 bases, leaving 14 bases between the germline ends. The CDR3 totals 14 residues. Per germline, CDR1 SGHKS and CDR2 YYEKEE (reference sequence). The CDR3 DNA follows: TGTGCCAGTGGCATAGACTCAACTAACTATGGCTACACCTTC. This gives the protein CASGIDSTNYGYTF. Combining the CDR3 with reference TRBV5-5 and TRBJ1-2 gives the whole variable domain DAGVTQSPTHLIKTRGQQVTLRCSPISGHKSVSWYQQVLGQGPQFIFQYYEKEERGRGNFPDRFSARQFPNYSSELNVNALLLGDSALYLCASGIDSTNYGYTFGSGTRLTVV.

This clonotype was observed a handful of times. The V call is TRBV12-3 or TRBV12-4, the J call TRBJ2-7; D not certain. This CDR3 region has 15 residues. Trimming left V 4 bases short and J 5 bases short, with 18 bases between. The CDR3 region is CASSSSDRLLNEQYF. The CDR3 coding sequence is TGTGCCAGCAGTTCATCGGACCGCCTCTTGAACGAGCAGTACTTC.

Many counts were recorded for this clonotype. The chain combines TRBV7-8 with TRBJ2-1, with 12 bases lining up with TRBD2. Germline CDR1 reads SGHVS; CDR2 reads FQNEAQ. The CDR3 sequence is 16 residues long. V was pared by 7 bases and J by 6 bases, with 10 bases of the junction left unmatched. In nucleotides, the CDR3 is TGTGCCAGCATCAAGGGAGCTAGCGGGGGGGCCAATGAGCAGTTCTTC. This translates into CASIKGASGGANEQFF.

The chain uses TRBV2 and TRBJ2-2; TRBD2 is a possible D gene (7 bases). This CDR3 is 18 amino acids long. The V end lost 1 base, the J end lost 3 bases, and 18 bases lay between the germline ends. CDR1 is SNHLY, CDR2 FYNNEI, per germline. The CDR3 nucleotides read TGTGCCAGCAGTGAAGGCGGGGGCGGGCTTTCGGACACCGGGGAGCTGTTTTTT. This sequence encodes CASSEGGGGLSDTGELFF.

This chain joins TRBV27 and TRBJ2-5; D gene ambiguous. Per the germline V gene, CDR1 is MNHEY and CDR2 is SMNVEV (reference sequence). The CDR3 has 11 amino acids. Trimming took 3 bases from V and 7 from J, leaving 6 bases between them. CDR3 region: CASSFGRTQYF. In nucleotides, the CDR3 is TGTGCCAGCAGTTTCGGGCGGACCCAGTACTTC.

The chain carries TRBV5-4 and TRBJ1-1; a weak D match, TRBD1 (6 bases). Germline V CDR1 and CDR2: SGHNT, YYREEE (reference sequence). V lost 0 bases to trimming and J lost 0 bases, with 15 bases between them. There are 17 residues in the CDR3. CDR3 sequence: CASSLASTGLLNTEAFF. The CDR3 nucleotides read TGTGCCAGCAGCTTGGCCTCGACAGGACTTTTGAACACTGAAGCTTTCTTT.

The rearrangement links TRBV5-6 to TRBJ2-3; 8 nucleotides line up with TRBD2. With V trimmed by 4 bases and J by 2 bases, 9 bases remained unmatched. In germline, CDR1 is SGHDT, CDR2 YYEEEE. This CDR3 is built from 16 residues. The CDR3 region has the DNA TGTGCCAGCAGCCCAGGGACTAGGGAATCCACAGATACGCAGTATTTT. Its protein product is CASSPGTRESTDTQYF. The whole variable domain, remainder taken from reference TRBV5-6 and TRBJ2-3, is DAGVTQSPTHLIKTRGQQVTLRCSPKSGHDTVSWYQQALGQGPQFIFQYYEEEERQRGNFPDRFSGHQFPNYSSELNVNALLLGDSALYLCASSPGTRESTDTQYFGPGTRLTVL.

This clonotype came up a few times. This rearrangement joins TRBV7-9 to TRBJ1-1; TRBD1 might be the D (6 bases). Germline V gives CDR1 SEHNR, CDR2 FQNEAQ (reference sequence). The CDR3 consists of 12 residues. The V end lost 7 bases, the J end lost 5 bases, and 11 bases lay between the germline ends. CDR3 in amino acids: CASKRGGTEAFF. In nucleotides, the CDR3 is TGTGCCAGCAAACGAGGGGGAACTGAAGCTTTCTTT.

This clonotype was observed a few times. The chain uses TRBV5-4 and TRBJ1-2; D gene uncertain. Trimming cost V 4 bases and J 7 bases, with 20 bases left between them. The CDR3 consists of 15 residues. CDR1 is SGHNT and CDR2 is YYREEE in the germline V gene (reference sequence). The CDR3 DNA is TGTGCCAGCAGCCCGCTCCCCGGGTCCGTGACTGGCTACACCTTC. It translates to CASSPLPGSVTGYTF.

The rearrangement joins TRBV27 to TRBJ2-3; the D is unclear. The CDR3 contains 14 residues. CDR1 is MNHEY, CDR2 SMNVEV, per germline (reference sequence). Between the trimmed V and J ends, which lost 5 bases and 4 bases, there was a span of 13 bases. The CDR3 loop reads CASSRASRADTQYF. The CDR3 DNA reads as TGTGCCAGCAGTAGAGCTAGTAGGGCAGATACGCAGTATTTT.

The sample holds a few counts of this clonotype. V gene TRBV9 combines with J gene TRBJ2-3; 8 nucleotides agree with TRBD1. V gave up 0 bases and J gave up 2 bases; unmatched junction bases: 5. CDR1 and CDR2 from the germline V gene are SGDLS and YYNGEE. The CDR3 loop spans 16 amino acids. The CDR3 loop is CASSVDWGQVTDTQYF. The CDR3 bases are TGTGCCAGCAGCGTAGACTGGGGACAGGTCACAGATACGCAGTATTTT.

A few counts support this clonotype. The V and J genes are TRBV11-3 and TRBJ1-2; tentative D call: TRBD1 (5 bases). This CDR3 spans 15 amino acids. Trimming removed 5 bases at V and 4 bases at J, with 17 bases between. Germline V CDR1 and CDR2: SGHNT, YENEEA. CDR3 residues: CASSGWDGTAYGYTF. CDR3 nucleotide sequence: TGTGCCAGCAGCGGCTGGGACGGAACCGCCTATGGCTACACCTTC.

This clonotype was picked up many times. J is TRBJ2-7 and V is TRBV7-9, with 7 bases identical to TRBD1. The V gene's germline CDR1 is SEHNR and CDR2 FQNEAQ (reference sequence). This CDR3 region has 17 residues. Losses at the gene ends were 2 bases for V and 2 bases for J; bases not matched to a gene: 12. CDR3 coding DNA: TGTGCCAGCAGCTTACCAGGGGGTACTCCCAAGGCCTACGAGCAGTACTTC. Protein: CASSLPGGTPKAYEQYF.

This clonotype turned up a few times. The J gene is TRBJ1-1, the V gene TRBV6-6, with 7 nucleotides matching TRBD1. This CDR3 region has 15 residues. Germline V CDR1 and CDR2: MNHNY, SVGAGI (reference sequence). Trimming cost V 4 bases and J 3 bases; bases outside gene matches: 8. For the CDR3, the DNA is TGTGCCAGCAGTTTTATACAGGGGATATACACTGAAGCTTTCTTT. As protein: CASSFIQGIYTEAFF.

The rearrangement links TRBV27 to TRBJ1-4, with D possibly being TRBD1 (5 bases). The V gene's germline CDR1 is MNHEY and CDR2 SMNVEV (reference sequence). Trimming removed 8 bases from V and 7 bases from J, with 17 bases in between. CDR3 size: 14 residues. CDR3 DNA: TGTGCCAGCTGTACCGGGACCGCGGGTGAAAAACTGTTTTTT. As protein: CASCTGTAGEKLFF.

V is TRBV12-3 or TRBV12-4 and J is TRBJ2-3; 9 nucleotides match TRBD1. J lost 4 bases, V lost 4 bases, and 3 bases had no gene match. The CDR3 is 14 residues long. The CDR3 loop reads CASSWTGVADTQYF. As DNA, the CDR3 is TGTGCCAGCAGTTGGACAGGGGTAGCAGATACGCAGTATTTT.

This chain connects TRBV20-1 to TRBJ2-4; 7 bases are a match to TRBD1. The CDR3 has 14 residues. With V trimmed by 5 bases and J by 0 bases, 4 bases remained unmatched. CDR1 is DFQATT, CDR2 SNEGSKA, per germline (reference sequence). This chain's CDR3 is CSAATGVAKNIQYF. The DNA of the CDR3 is TGCAGTGCTGCTACAGGGGTAGCCAAAAACATTCAGTACTTC.

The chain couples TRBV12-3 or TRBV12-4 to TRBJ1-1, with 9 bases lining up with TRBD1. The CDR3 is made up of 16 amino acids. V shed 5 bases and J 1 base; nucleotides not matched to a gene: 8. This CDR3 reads CASSPPGQGRNTEAFF. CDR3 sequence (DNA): TGTGCCAGCAGTCCCCCGGGACAGGGAAGGAACACTGAAGCTTTCTTT.

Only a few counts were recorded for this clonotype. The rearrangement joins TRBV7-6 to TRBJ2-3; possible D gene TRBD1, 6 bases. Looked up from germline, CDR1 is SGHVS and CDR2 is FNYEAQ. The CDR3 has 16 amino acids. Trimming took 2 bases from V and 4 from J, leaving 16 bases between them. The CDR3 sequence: CASSLLQGRGADTQYF. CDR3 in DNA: TGTGCCAGCAGCTTACTCCAGGGGAGAGGTGCAGATACGCAGTATTTT.

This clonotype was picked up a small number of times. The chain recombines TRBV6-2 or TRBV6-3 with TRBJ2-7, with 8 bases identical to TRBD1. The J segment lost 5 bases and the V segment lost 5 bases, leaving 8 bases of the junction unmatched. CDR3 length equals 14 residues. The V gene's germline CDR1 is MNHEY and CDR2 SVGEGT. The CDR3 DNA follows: TGTGCCAGCAGTCCCCGGACAGGGATCGACGAGCAGTACGTC. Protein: CASSPRTGIDEQYV.

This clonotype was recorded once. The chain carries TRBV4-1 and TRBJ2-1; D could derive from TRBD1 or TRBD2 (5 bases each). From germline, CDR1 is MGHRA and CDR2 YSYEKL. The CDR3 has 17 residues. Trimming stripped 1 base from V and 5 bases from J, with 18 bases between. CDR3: CASSQGGWGSTNNEQFF. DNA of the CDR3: TGCGCCAGCAGCCAAGGCGGTTGGGGGTCTACTAACAATGAGCAGTTCTTC.

As DNA, the CDR3 is TGTGCCAGCAGGGCGGGGGTTGAATACAATGAGCAGTTCTTC. The encoded protein is CASRAGVEYNEQFF. The V and J genes are TRBV27 and TRBJ2-1; 7 bases map to TRBD2. With V trimmed by 6 bases and J by 4 bases, 6 bases remained unmatched. Germline loops: CDR1 MNHEY, CDR2 SMNVEV (reference sequence). The CDR3 has 14 amino acids.

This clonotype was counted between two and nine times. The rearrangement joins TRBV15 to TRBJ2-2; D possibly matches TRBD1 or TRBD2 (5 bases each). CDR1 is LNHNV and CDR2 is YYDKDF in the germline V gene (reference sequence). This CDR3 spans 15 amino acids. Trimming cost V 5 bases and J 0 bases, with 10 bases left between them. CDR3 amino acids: CATSPGPANTGELFF. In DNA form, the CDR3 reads TGTGCCACCAGCCCGGGACCCGCGAACACCGGGGAGCTGTTTTTT.

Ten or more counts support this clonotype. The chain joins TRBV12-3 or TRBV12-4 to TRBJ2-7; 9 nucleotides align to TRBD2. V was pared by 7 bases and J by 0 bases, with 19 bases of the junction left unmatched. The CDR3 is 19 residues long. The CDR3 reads CASTPPGGRAGGSSYEQYF. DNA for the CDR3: TGTGCCAGCACCCCCCCTGGGGGAAGAGCGGGGGGCTCCTCCTACGAGCAGTACTTC.

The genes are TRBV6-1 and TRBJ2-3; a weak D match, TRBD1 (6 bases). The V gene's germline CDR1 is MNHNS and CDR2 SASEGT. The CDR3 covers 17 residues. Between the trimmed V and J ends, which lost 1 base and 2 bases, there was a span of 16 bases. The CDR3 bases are TGTGCCAGCAGTGAAGAGGTCTGGGACACATACACAGATACGCAGTATTTT. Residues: CASSEEVWDTYTDTQYF.

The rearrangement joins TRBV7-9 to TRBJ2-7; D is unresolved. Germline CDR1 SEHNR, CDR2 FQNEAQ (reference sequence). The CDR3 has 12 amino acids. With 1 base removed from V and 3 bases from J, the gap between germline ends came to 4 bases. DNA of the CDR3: TGTGCCAGCAGCTTAGTGAACTACGAGCAGTACTTC. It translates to CASSLVNYEQYF.

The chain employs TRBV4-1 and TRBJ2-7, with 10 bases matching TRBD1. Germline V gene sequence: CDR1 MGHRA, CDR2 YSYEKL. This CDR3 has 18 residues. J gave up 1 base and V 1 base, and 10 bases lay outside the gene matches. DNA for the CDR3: TGCGCCAGCAGCCAAGGTTCGGGACAGGGGTTATGGTCCTACGAGCAGTACTTC. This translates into CASSQGSGQGLWSYEQYF.

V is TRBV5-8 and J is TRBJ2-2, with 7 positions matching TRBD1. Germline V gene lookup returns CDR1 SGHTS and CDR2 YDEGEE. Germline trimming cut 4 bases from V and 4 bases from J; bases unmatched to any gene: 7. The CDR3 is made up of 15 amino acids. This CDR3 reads CASSGQVLGTGELFF. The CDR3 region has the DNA TGTGCCAGCAGCGGACAGGTCCTTGGCACCGGGGAGCTGTTTTTT.

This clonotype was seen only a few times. CDR3 nucleotides: TGTGCCAGCAGTCTCCGGGACAGACGGAATGAGCAGTTCTTC. It specifies CASSLRDRRNEQFF. The V call is TRBV25-1, the J call TRBJ2-1; TRBD1 matches 7 bases. Germline V CDR1 and CDR2: MGHDK, SYGVNS. V lost 5 bases to trimming and J lost 7 bases; unmatched junction nucleotides: 8. The CDR3 contains 14 residues.